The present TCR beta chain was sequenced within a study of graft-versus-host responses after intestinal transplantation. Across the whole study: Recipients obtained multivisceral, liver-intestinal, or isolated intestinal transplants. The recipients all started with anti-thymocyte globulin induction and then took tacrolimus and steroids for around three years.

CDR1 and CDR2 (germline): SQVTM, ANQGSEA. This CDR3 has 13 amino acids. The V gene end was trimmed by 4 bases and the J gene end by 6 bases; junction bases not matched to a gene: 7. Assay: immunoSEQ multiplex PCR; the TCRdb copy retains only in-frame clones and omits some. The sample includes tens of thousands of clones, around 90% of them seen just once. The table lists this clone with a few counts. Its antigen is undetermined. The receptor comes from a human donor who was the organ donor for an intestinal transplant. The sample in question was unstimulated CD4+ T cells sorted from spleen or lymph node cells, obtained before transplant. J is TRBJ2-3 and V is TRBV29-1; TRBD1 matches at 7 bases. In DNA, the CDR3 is TGCAGCGTTGGGTACAGGGGAGTGGATACGCAGTATTTT. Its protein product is CSVGYRGVDTQYF.